A selection of T cell receptor beta chains follows, all from one sample in a study of T cells after yellow fever vaccination. Each CDR3 protein is one row after TCRdb ran MiXCR on the 5' RACE reads. The table shows about 69,000 distinct CDR3 sequences, with around 6.2% occurring only once. The sample here was CD4+ T cells sorted from PBMCs, taken approximately 15 days after the first yellow fever vaccination. These receptors originate from a man between 18 and 29 years old who received the YFV17D yellow fever vaccine. Each CDR3 is given without its conserved first and last residue. The order of the fields is J gene, V gene, CDR3 protein.

J: TRBJ2-7; V: TRBV6-6; CDR3: ASSRSYEQY
J: TRBJ1-6; V: TRBV9; CDR3: ASSVEGSPLH
J: TRBJ2-2; V: TRBV20-1; CDR3: SARPKTSWAGELF
J: TRBJ2-2; V: TRBV7-3; CDR3: ASSFLAKTAGELF
J: TRBJ2-5; V: TRBV25-1; CDR3: ASALSGTETQY
J: TRBJ1-4; V: TRBV12-3/TRBV12-4; CDR3: ASSLPKEQGSDLGEKLF
J: TRBJ2-5; V: TRBV18; CDR3: ASSQQASETQY
J: TRBJ1-5; V: TRBV7-2; CDR3: ASSSLTGAYQPQH
J: TRBJ1-2; V: TRBV6-8; CDR3: ASSAGRYNGYT
J: TRBJ1-2; V: TRBV12-3/TRBV12-4; CDR3: ASLTGGGSGYT
J: TRBJ2-1; V: TRBV29-1; CDR3: SVNNRGPWGEQF
J: TRBJ2-1; V: TRBV3-1; CDR3: ACTQGPTLGSYNEQF
J: TRBJ2-4; V: TRBV18; CDR3: ASSPPNLAKNIQY
J: TRBJ2-5; V: TRBV7-2; CDR3: ASSWTSGETQY
J: TRBJ2-1; V: TRBV20-1; CDR3: SAPRRSSYNEQF
J: TRBJ1-5; V: TRBV12-3/TRBV12-4; CDR3: ASSLDSQKPQH
J: TRBJ1-4; V: TRBV7-2; CDR3: ASSSQGSTNEKLF
J: TRBJ1-1; V: TRBV6-2/TRBV6-3; CDR3: ASSYRGRPMNTEAF
J: TRBJ1-5; V: TRBV7-3; CDR3: ASSLTGDQPQH
J: TRBJ2-3; V: TRBV19; CDR3: ASSKEGQRVVGTDTQY
J: TRBJ2-7; V: TRBV7-6; CDR3: ASSTTSGGYEQY
J: TRBJ2-7; V: TRBV18; CDR3: ASSRLPGQRFYEQY
J: TRBJ1-1; V: TRBV3-1; CDR3: ASRSGTLEAF
J: TRBJ1-2; V: TRBV20-1; CDR3: SAAPGTMYGYT
J: TRBJ2-2; V: TRBV7-7; CDR3: ASSRSPGQGSGELF
J: TRBJ1-1; V: TRBV10-3; CDR3: AITLTENTEAF
J: TRBJ2-2; V: TRBV20-1; CDR3: SASRQGFTGELF
J: TRBJ1-1; V: TRBV12-3/TRBV12-4; CDR3: ASSLGEVLRNTEAF
J: TRBJ2-3; V: TRBV20-1; CDR3: SAPVAGNTDTQY
J: TRBJ1-1; V: TRBV5-6; CDR3: ASSLPGTGRTEAF
J: TRBJ1-1; V: TRBV7-2; CDR3: ASSFMGLTEAF
J: TRBJ1-1; V: TRBV29-1; CDR3: SVEKAANTEAF
J: TRBJ1-4; V: TRBV4-1; CDR3: ASSQPGQGREKLF
J: TRBJ2-1; V: TRBV19; CDR3: ASSIGRGRPGGYNEQF
J: TRBJ1-3; V: TRBV7-9; CDR3: ASSPGSGNTIY
J: TRBJ1-5; V: TRBV12-3/TRBV12-4; CDR3: ASSLMDRNQPQH
J: TRBJ1-1; V: TRBV5-1; CDR3: ASSTQSNTEAF